The source of this TCR beta chain is a study of CD8+CD57+ T cells in acquired aplastic anemia. TCR beta VDJ and CDR3 profiling used genomic DNA as template. Via MiXCR, TCRdb re-called the reads, giving one row per CDR3 protein. The sample lists 150,000 to 200,000 distinct CDR3 sequences, 64% occurring once. This clonotype occurred many times. This is likely a read error, given that the CDR3 carries no conserved phenylalanine or tryptophan at its end. The CDR3 extends over 11 amino acids. Germline V CDR1 and CDR2: SQVTM, ANQGSEA. The receptor comes from a human donor with severe aplastic anemia or a healthy control (not recorded which). The rearrangement links TRBV29-1 to TRBJ2-5, with D tentatively TRBD2 (6 bases). The sample was sorted CD4+, CD8+, or CD8+CD57+ T cells (not recorded which) from PBMCs. CDR3 protein: CSADPGEIQYL. In DNA, the CDR3 is TGCAGCGCCGACCCGGGGGAGATCCAGTACCTC.